Detailed here is one TCR beta chain. No antigen is known for it. The entry originates in a study of CD8+CD57+ T cells in acquired aplastic anemia. For the study at large: Isolated CD4+ and CD8+ cells, once sorted, yielded DNA averaging about 3.1 ug. For CD4+ cells, healthy donors had an average of roughly 9.8 million reads. Overall study findings and caveats: The CD8+ Simpson's diversity of patients and controls was not significantly different. Common to patients and controls were roughly 30 CD8+ CDR3 sequences.

Using genomic DNA as the template, TCR beta VDJ and CDR3 profiling was carried out. From the reads, TCRdb called clonotypes with MiXCR, one entry per CDR3 protein. Of approximately 170,000 distinct CDR3 sequences listed, 60% to 70% were seen once; the top ten hold less than 55%. The CDR3 has 13 amino acids. Germline loops: CDR1 SGHTS, CDR2 YDEGEE. The V gene lost 6 bases and the J gene lost 3 bases, with 13 bases spanning the gap. This clonotype originated in a human donor in good health. The genes are TRBV5-8 and TRBJ2-7; D is tentatively TRBD1 or TRBD2 (6 bases each). Sequencing used sorted CD4+, CD8+, or CD8+CD57+ T cells (not recorded which) from PBMCs. CDR3 in amino acids: CASTDRRGYEQYF. For the CDR3, the DNA is TGTGCCAGCACCGACAGGAGGGGCTACGAGCAGTACTTC. Based on the CDR3 plus reference TRBV5-8 and TRBJ2-7, the full variable domain is EAGVTQSPTHLIKTRGQQATLRCSPISGHTSVYWYQQALGLGLQFLLWYDEGEERNRGNFPPRFSGRQFPNYSSELNVNALELEDSALYLCASTDRRGYEQYFGPGTRLTVT.